This TCR beta chain came from a study of PD-L1 blockade in urothelial cancer. Study in general: Bladder-origin urothelial cancer in males covered about 90% of the roughly 30 patients. Median blood clonality was around 0.086, with some 89,000 unique TCRs.

Comments on this clone: Its antigen remains unknown.

As for time point: peripheral blood 6 weeks after treatment start. Clones were sequenced by immunoSEQ multiplex PCR, and TCRdb holds only the in-frame ones, with some missing. The sample records about 50,000 clones, approximately 90% being singletons. Study-level points and caveats: Below-median pretreatment blood TCR clonality was associated with improved progression-free and overall survival.

The TCR sequence derives from a man aged 55 to 70 with urothelial cancer. The sample consisted of PBMCs, taken around atezolizumab (anti-PD-L1) treatment.

The chain's CDR3 is CASSEAGAGGETQYF. CDR3 nucleotide sequence: TGTGCCAGCAGTGAAGCGGGAGCGGGGGGTGAGACCCAGTACTTC. J is TRBJ2-5 and V is TRBV2; TRBD2 agrees at 9 bases. The trim removed 0 bases at V and 5 bases at J, leaving 4 bases unmatched. The CDR3 spans 15 residues. CDR1 and CDR2 from the germline V gene are SNHLY and FYNNEI.